These 22 T cell receptor beta chains originate from one sample sequenced in a study of molecular identifiers for immune sequencing clone quantification. Via MiXCR, TCRdb re-called the PCR reads, giving one row per CDR3 protein. The repertoire consists of about 8,300 distinct CDR3 sequences, with 30% to 40% occurring once and the leading ten covering approximately 5%. Sequenced sample: naive CD8+ T cells from blood, with Jurkat cell RNA spiked in. Regarding subset: FACS-sorted CD8+CD4-CCR7+CD45RA+ naive T cells. Every receptor here comes from a human donor in good health. Some libraries in this study had Jurkat cell RNA spiked in.

Of note for this clonotype: An end of the junction does not agree with germline; a read error may underlie this. The chain has TRBV28 and TRBJ2-3; TRBD2 agrees at 9 bases. The germline CDR1 and CDR2 sequences are MDHEN and SYDVKM. The CDR3 is 15 residues long. The CDR3 DNA reads TGCGCCTGCAGTTTTGGCGGGAGGGCCTTGGATACGCAGTATTTT. Translation: CACSFGGRALDTQYF.

The chain uses TRBV9 and TRBJ2-2; D may be TRBD2 (6 bases). The germline V gene encodes CDR1 SGDLS and CDR2 YYNGEE. The CDR3 is made up of 19 amino acids. V gave up 0 bases and J gave up 8 bases, with 26 bases separating them. The CDR3 region is CASSVASKLGGTEGGELFF. CDR3 DNA: TGTGCCAGCAGCGTAGCTTCCAAGCTGGGCGGGACCGAGGGGGGGGAGCTGTTTTTT.

This CDR3 reads CASRGARVDRGRYEQYF. The DNA of the CDR3 is TGTGCCAGCCGGGGGGCCAGAGTGGACAGGGGAAGGTACGAGCAGTACTTC. The V and J genes are TRBV6-2 or TRBV6-3 and TRBJ2-7; 9 bases map to TRBD1. Germline V gene data show CDR1 as MNHEY and CDR2 as SVGEGT. The CDR3 totals 17 residues. V lost 8 bases and J lost 4; bases outside the gene matches: 18.

This clonotype counts as medium-sized. The chain uses TRBV7-9 and TRBJ2-1; D gene uncertain. The CDR3 contains 10 residues. The V gene's germline CDR1 is SEHNR and CDR2 FQNEAQ (reference sequence). Trimming removed 5 bases from V and 6 bases from J, with 2 bases in between. The CDR3 sequence: CASSRNEQFF. The CDR3 coding sequence is TGTGCCAGCAGCCGCAATGAGCAGTTCTTC.

The rearrangement joins TRBV11-2 to TRBJ2-5; 7 positions match TRBD2. Germline loops: CDR1 SGHAT, CDR2 FQNNGV. V dropped 1 base and J dropped 2; count of bases not matched to a gene: 4. The CDR3 has 15 amino acids. The CDR3: CASSLGASGQETQYF. In DNA form, the CDR3 reads TGTGCCAGCAGCTTAGGGGCTAGCGGACAAGAGACCCAGTACTTC.

V usage is TRBV28 and J usage is TRBJ2-1, with D possibly being TRBD1 or TRBD2 (6 bases each). The V gene lost 2 bases and the J gene lost 7 bases, with 15 bases spanning the gap. The CDR3 spans 15 residues. Germline-derived CDR1 and CDR2 are MDHEN and SYDVKM. The CDR3 region has the DNA TGTGCCAGCAGTTTACGCCACGGGGGCGGTAATGAGCAGTTCTTC. It specifies CASSLRHGGGNEQFF. Full variable domain (missing parts from reference TRBV28 and TRBJ2-1): DVKVTQSSRYLVKRTGEKVFLECVQDMDHENMFWYRQDPGLGLRLIYFSYDVKMKEKGDIPEGYSVSREKKERFSLILESASTNQTSMYLCASSLRHGGGNEQFFGPGTRLTVL.

This sequence joins TRBV28 and TRBJ2-6, with D possibly TRBD1 on 6 matching bases. The germline V gene has CDR1 MDHEN and CDR2 SYDVKM. This CDR3 comprises 17 residues. V was cut by 10 bases and J by 2 bases, with 21 bases left in between. CDR3 sequence (DNA): TGTGCCACCATTACAGGGACAACTTTCCCTGGGGCCAACGTCCTGACTTTC. It specifies CATITGTTFPGANVLTF.

This chain links TRBV6-2 or TRBV6-3 with TRBJ1-1, with unresolved D. Germline V lookup: CDR1 MNHEY, CDR2 SVGEGT. The V end was cut by 6 bases, the J end by 6 bases, with 8 bases between. This CDR3 contains 11 residues. The CDR3 reads CASRVGSEAFF. The CDR3 DNA reads TGTGCCAGCAGGGTTGGATCTGAAGCTTTCTTT.

The chain recombines TRBV29-1 with TRBJ2-7; D might be TRBD2 (6 bases). Germline CDR1 reads SQVTM; CDR2 reads ANQGSEA. The CDR3 is 11 amino acids. V was trimmed by 4 bases and J by 6 bases, leaving 10 bases between them. The CDR3 nucleotides read TGCAGCGTTGGAATCGGGAGCGAGCAGTACTTC. It yields the protein CSVGIGSEQYF.

By sample share, this clonotype is medium-sized. The chain couples TRBV28 to TRBJ2-3; D unresolved. The V gene lost 4 bases and the J gene lost 4 bases, with 6 bases spanning the gap. CDR1 and CDR2 (germline): MDHEN, SYDVKM. This CDR3 has 12 amino acids. CDR3 residues: CASSSSPDTQYF. The CDR3 nucleotides read TGTGCCAGCAGTTCGAGCCCAGATACGCAGTATTTT.

The chain is built from TRBV4-3 and TRBJ2-3; 14 bases align to TRBD2. CDR3 length: 17 amino acids. The V and J ends lost 1 base and 8 bases, in that order; junction bases with no gene match: 8. The germline V gene has CDR1 LGHNA and CDR2 YSLEER. Here the CDR3 reads CASSQGRGGLAGATQYF. DNA of the CDR3: TGCGCCAGCAGCCAAGGTCGGGGGGGACTAGCGGGAGCTACGCAGTATTTT.

This clonotype occurred a few times. The chain employs TRBV29-1 and TRBJ2-2; a possible D gene is TRBD2 (5 bases). V was trimmed by 7 bases and J by 7 bases, leaving 13 bases between them. The CDR3 spans 12 residues. Looked up from germline, CDR1 is SQVTM and CDR2 is ANQGSEA. CDR3 sequence: CSAHLGDGELFF. The CDR3 DNA follows: TGCAGCGCCCACCTGGGAGACGGGGAGCTGTTTTTT.

This clonotype appeared a few times. This rearrangement joins TRBV12-3 or TRBV12-4 to TRBJ2-3; 12 bases are shared with TRBD2. The CDR3 is 17 residues long. V shed 7 bases and J 2 bases; nucleotides not matched to a gene: 10. The chain's CDR3 is CASTYRTSGDPTDTQYF. The CDR3 DNA sequence: TGTGCCAGCACTTATAGGACTAGCGGGGACCCCACAGATACGCAGTATTTT.

By share, this clonotype ranks as medium-sized (0.01 to 0.1%). V usage is TRBV7-2 and J usage is TRBJ2-3, with D possibly TRBD1 on 6 matching bases. Germline assignment: CDR1 SGHTA and CDR2 FQGNSA. The CDR3 is made up of 15 amino acids. V lost 0 bases to trimming and J lost 4 bases, with 11 bases between them. In DNA, the CDR3 is TGTGCCAGCAGCTTAGCGGGCAGGGGAGCAGATACGCAGTATTTT. This translates into CASSLAGRGADTQYF.

This clonotype was counted a few times. J is TRBJ1-5 and V is TRBV19, with TRBD1 identical over 7 bases. This CDR3 comprises 15 residues. CDR1 is LNHDA and CDR2 is SQIVND in the germline V gene (reference sequence). Germline trimming cut 9 bases from V and 6 bases from J; bases unmatched to any gene: 14. CDR3 nucleotide sequence: TGTGCCAGCAACCAGGGGGGGTCCCATTTTCAGCCCCAGCATTTT. Translating gives CASNQGGSHFQPQHF.

The CDR3 DNA reads as TGCAGTGCTAGAGAGGGCGGAGGGACCCAGTACTTC. This encodes CSAREGGGTQYF. This chain connects TRBV20-1 to TRBJ2-5, with TRBD2 as a possible D gene (5 bases). The CDR3 covers 12 residues. V lost 0 bases and J 7 bases, leaving 9 bases between the germline ends. The germline CDR1 and CDR2 sequences are DFQATT and SNEGSKA (reference sequence).

As concerns this clonotype: This could be a read error, since a much larger clone is one nucleotide away. The chain recombines TRBV7-2 with TRBJ2-3, with 7 bases lining up with TRBD2. This CDR3 is 15 amino acids long. Germline CDR1 and CDR2: SGHTA and FQGNSA. The CDR3 loop is CAGSMPGGEGGTQYF. The CDR3 DNA follows: TGTGCCGGCAGCATGCCTGGGGGGGAGGGAGGTACGCAGTATTTT.

This rearrangement joins TRBV12-3 or TRBV12-4 to TRBJ1-1; no clear D. Trimming removed 1 base at V and 4 bases at J, with 7 bases between. The CDR3 contains 13 residues. CDR3 coding DNA: TGTGCCAGCAGTTTAGGACAACCCACTGAAGCTTTCTTT. Protein sequence: CASSLGQPTEAFF.

This clonotype was counted only a few times. The V call is TRBV19, the J call TRBJ2-7, with a weak D call TRBD2 (5 bases). Germline V gene sequence: CDR1 LNHDA, CDR2 SQIVND (reference sequence). The length of the CDR3 is 13 residues. Trimming took off 3 bases at V and 1 base at J, with 7 bases between the two ends. The CDR3 coding sequence is TGTGCCAGTAGTATGAGCGGTTCCTACGAGCAGTACTTC. It encodes CASSMSGSYEQYF.

The table lists this clonotype with a few counts. Here the CDR3 reads CASSVDGAVSTDTQYF. DNA of the CDR3: TGTGCCAGCAGCGTAGACGGAGCGGTTAGCACAGATACGCAGTATTTT. The chain links TRBV9 to TRBJ2-3, with a weak D call TRBD2 (5 bases). Germline loops: CDR1 SGDLS, CDR2 YYNGEE. V shed 0 bases and J shed 0 bases, with 11 bases lying between them. The CDR3 length is 16 residues.

CDR3 in DNA: TGCAGTGCTAGACACGACGGGAGTCCCGCCGGGGAGCTGTTTTTT. This translates into CSARHDGSPAGELFF. The chain carries TRBV20-1 and TRBJ2-2, with TRBD2 as a possible D gene (6 bases). The CDR3 length is 15 residues. Germline CDR1 is DFQATT and CDR2 is SNEGSKA (reference sequence). With 2 bases removed from V and 6 bases from J, the gap between germline ends came to 16 bases.

The rearrangement joins TRBV28 to TRBJ1-1, with 9 bases matching TRBD1. The V segment lost 3 bases and the J segment 5 bases; nucleotides outside the gene matches: 7. Germline assignment: CDR1 MDHEN and CDR2 SYDVKM. The CDR3 covers 15 residues. CDR3 coding DNA: TGTGCCAGCAGTTTCTTTCGGGACAGGGCTACTGAAGCTTTCTTT. Protein sequence: CASSFFRDRATEAFF.